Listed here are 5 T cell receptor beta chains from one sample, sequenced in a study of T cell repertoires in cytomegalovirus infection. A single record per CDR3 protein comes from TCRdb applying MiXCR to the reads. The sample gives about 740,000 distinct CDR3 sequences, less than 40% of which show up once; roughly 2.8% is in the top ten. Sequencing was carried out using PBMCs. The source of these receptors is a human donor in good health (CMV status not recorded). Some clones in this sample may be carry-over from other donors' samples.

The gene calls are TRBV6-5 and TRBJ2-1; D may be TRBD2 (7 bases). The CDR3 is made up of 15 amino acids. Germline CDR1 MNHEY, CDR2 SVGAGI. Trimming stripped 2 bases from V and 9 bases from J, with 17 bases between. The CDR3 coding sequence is TGTGCCAGCAGTTACATGGGGGGGGGCCGAGGTGAGCAGTTCTTC. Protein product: CASSYMGGGRGEQFF.

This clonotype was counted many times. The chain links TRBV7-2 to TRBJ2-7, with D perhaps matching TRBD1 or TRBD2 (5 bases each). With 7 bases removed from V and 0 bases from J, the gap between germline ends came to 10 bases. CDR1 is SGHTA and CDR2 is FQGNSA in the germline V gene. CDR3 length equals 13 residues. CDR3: CASTSGRSYEQYF. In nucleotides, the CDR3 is TGTGCCAGCACCTCGGGACGCTCCTACGAGCAGTACTTC.

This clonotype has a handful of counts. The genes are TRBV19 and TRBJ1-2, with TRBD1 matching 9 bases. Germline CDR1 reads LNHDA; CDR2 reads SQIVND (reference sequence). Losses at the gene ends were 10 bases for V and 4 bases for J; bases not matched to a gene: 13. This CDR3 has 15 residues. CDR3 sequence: CATLTAGTGTYGYTF. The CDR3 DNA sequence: TGTGCCACCCTAACCGCCGGGACAGGGACCTATGGCTACACCTTC. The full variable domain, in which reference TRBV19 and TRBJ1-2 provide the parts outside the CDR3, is DGGITQSPKYLFRKEGQNVTLSCEQNLNHDAMYWYRQDPGQGLRLIYYSQIVNDFQKGDIAEGYSVSREKKESFPLTVTSAQKNPTAFYLCATLTAGTGTYGYTFGSGTRLTVV.

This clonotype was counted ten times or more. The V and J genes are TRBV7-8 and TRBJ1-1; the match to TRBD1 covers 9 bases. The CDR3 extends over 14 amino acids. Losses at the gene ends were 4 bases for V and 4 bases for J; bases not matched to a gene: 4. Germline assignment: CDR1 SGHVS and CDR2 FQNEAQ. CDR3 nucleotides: TGTGCCAGCAGCTCGGGACAGGGCCCCACTGAAGCTTTCTTT. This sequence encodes CASSSGQGPTEAFF.

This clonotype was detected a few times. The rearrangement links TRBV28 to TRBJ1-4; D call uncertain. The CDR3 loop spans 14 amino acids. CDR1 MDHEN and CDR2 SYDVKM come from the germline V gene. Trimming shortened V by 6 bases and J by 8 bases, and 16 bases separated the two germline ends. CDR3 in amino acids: CASSPGPPGEKLFF. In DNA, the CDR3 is TGTGCCAGCAGCCCTGGACCTCCCGGGGAAAAACTGTTTTTT.